Listed below are T cell receptor beta chains from one sample, sequenced in a study of T cell responses to AZD1222 COVID-19 vaccine. Assay: immunoSEQ multiplex PCR; the TCRdb copy retains only in-frame clones and omits some. The sample includes roughly 150,000 clones, roughly 93% of them seen just once. The starting material was peripheral blood, obtained 28 days after the second AZD1222 dose. The receptors shown here come from an adult who received the AZD1222 COVID-19 vaccine. CDR3s include the opening cysteine and the closing phenylalanine or tryptophan. A D gene is named only where the DNA matches it firmly. Size is stated for part of the rows, as once, few or many counts, or as a class when the clone is expanded.

V gene: TRBV30
J gene: TRBJ1-2
D gene: -
clone size: -
CDR3 DNA: TGTGCCTGGAGTCGATTAGGGACGTTAGATGGCTACACCTTC
CDR3 protein: CAWSRLGTLDGYTF

V gene: TRBV7-6
J gene: TRBJ2-5
D gene: -
clone size: -
CDR3 DNA: TGTGCCAGCAGCTTATTAGGGGAGACCCAGTACTTC
CDR3 protein: CASSLLGETQYF

V gene: TRBV4-1
J gene: TRBJ2-7
D gene: TRBD1
clone size: -
CDR3 DNA: TGCGCCAGCAGCCAACCGGGACAGGGAAAGTTCGAGCAGTACTTC
CDR3 protein: CASSQPGQGKFEQYF

V gene: TRBV30
J gene: TRBJ2-2
D gene: -
clone size: -
CDR3 DNA: TGTGCCTGGAGTGTAGGGCAGGGGAACACCGGGGAGCTGTTTTTT
CDR3 protein: CAWSVGQGNTGELFF

V gene: TRBV6-5
J gene: TRBJ1-6
D gene: -
clone size: -
CDR3 DNA: TGTGCCAGCAGTTACAGTGAGGACGGTTATAATTCACCCCTCCACTTT
CDR3 protein: CASSYSEDGYNSPLHF

V gene: TRBV24-1
J gene: TRBJ1-3
D gene: -
clone size: -
CDR3 DNA: TGTGCCACCAGTGCCGGTGGAAACACCATATATTTT
CDR3 protein: CATSAGGNTIYF

V gene: TRBV28
J gene: TRBJ1-5
D gene: -
clone size: -
CDR3 DNA: TGTGCCAGCAGCAGAGGGACGGTCCTTAATCAGCCCCAGCATTTT
CDR3 protein: CASSRGTVLNQPQHF

V gene: TRBV5-1
J gene: TRBJ1-1
D gene: -
clone size: -
CDR3 DNA: TGCGCCAGCAGAGGAGCCGGGACATCGAACACTGAAGCTTTCTTT
CDR3 protein: CASRGAGTSNTEAFF

V gene: TRBV5-1
J gene: TRBJ1-1
D gene: -
clone size: -
CDR3 DNA: TGCGCCAGCAGCTGGAGGGATCCGAACACTGAAGCTTTCTTT
CDR3 protein: CASSWRDPNTEAFF

V gene: TRBV6-2/TRBV6-3
J gene: TRBJ1-2
D gene: -
clone size: -
CDR3 DNA: TGTGCCAGCAGTTCCCGAGAGGGGCACTATGGCTACACCTTC
CDR3 protein: CASSSREGHYGYTF

V gene: TRBV15
J gene: TRBJ2-5
D gene: -
clone size: once
CDR3 DNA: TGTGCCACCAGCGGAGGAGGGCTGGAGACCCAGTACTTC
CDR3 protein: CATSGGGLETQYF

V gene: TRBV28
J gene: TRBJ2-3
D gene: -
clone size: -
CDR3 DNA: TGTGCCAGCAGCGAGCAGTGGGGCGGCGGCACAGATACGCAGTATTTT
CDR3 protein: CASSEQWGGGTDTQYF

V gene: TRBV28
J gene: TRBJ1-5
D gene: -
clone size: -
CDR3 DNA: TGTGCCAGCAGCCGAGACAGAAATCAGCCCCAGCATTTT
CDR3 protein: CASSRDRNQPQHF

V gene: TRBV7-9
J gene: TRBJ1-1
D gene: -
clone size: -
CDR3 DNA: TGTGCCAGCAGCTCGACTGAAGCTTTCTTT
CDR3 protein: CASSSTEAFF

V gene: TRBV6-1
J gene: TRBJ2-7
D gene: -
clone size: -
CDR3 DNA: TGTGCCAGCAGTGAACGTCTGACGGCTGTCTACGAGCAGTACTTC
CDR3 protein: CASSERLTAVYEQYF

V gene: TRBV5-6
J gene: TRBJ1-2
D gene: -
clone size: -
CDR3 DNA: TGTGCCAGCAGCTCCAGTGGCTATGGCTACACCTTC
CDR3 protein: CASSSSGYGYTF

V gene: TRBV6-5
J gene: TRBJ1-3
D gene: -
clone size: -
CDR3 DNA: TGTGCCAGCAGTTACTCGGGGCCTTCTGGAAACACCATATATTTT
CDR3 protein: CASSYSGPSGNTIYF

V gene: TRBV10-3
J gene: TRBJ1-5
D gene: TRBD1
clone size: -
CDR3 DNA: TGTGCCACCCAGTCGGGACAGTATAGCAATCAGCCCCAGCATTTT
CDR3 protein: CATQSGQYSNQPQHF

V gene: TRBV24-1
J gene: TRBJ1-4
D gene: -
clone size: -
CDR3 DNA: TGTGCCACCAGTGATCCGAGGTTTGGAGAAAAACTGTTTTTT
CDR3 protein: CATSDPRFGEKLFF

V gene: TRBV16
J gene: TRBJ1-6
D gene: -
clone size: -
CDR3 DNA: TGTGCCAGCAGACGGGACTCGGCACCCCTCCACTTT
CDR3 protein: CASRRDSAPLHF

V gene: TRBV19
J gene: TRBJ1-4
D gene: TRBD1
clone size: once
CDR3 DNA: TGTGCCAGTATTTCGACAGGGGAGAACGGAAAACTGTTTTTT
CDR3 protein: CASISTGENGKLFF

V gene: TRBV29-1
J gene: TRBJ2-3
D gene: -
clone size: -
CDR3 DNA: TGCAGCGTTGAATTAAACAACAGGCGTCCAGATACGCAGTATTTT
CDR3 protein: CSVELNNRRPDTQYF

V gene: TRBV2
J gene: TRBJ2-3
D gene: -
clone size: -
CDR3 DNA: TGTGCCAGCAGCCTGGGGACTGCACGTACCACAGATACGCAGTATTTT
CDR3 protein: CASSLGTARTTDTQYF

V gene: TRBV4-2
J gene: TRBJ2-1
D gene: TRBD2
clone size: -
CDR3 DNA: TGTGCCAGCAGCCAAGATGGGACTAGCGGCTACAATGAGCAGTTCTTC
CDR3 protein: CASSQDGTSGYNEQFF

V gene: TRBV2
J gene: TRBJ1-5
D gene: TRBD1
clone size: -
CDR3 DNA: TGTGCCAGCAGCAGCGACAGGGCTCATCAGCCCCAGCATTTT
CDR3 protein: CASSSDRAHQPQHF

V gene: TRBV27
J gene: TRBJ1-1
D gene: -
clone size: -
CDR3 DNA: TGTGCCAGCTTGGAGAAGTTGAACACTGAAGCTTTCTTT
CDR3 protein: CASLEKLNTEAFF

V gene: TRBV3-1/TRBV3-2
J gene: TRBJ1-1
D gene: -
clone size: -
CDR3 DNA: TGTGCCAGCAGCGTCATGGTGGGCACTGAAGCTTTCTTT
CDR3 protein: CASSVMVGTEAFF

V gene: TRBV27
J gene: TRBJ1-5
D gene: -
clone size: -
CDR3 DNA: TGTGCCAGCAGTCGCCGGGAAGCCCCTAGCAATCAGCCCCAGCATTTT
CDR3 protein: CASSRREAPSNQPQHF

V gene: TRBV28
J gene: TRBJ1-1
D gene: -
clone size: -
CDR3 DNA: TGTGCCAGCAGCCCTGGGGGGGAGGGTCAGACTGAAGCTTTCTTT
CDR3 protein: CASSPGGEGQTEAFF

V gene: TRBV11-3
J gene: TRBJ2-5
D gene: -
clone size: -
CDR3 DNA: TGTGCCAGCAGCCAACAGGGAGGACCGGGAGAGACCCAGTACTTC
CDR3 protein: CASSQQGGPGETQYF

V gene: TRBV5-1
J gene: TRBJ1-1
D gene: -
clone size: -
CDR3 DNA: TGCGCCAGCAGCTTAGGGGATGGGACTGAAGCTTTCTTT
CDR3 protein: CASSLGDGTEAFF

V gene: TRBV6-1
J gene: TRBJ2-1
D gene: -
clone size: -
CDR3 DNA: TGTGCCAGCAGTGAAGGAAGAGTATACAATGAGCAGTTCTTC
CDR3 protein: CASSEGRVYNEQFF

V gene: TRBV19
J gene: TRBJ1-2
D gene: -
clone size: -
CDR3 DNA: TGTGCCAGTAGTAGGACCAACTATGGCTACACCTTC
CDR3 protein: CASSRTNYGYTF

V gene: TRBV4-2
J gene: TRBJ2-1
D gene: -
clone size: -
CDR3 DNA: TGTGCCAGCAGCCAAGGGACCCGACTGCTCGAGGACAATGAGCAGTTCTTC
CDR3 protein: CASSQGTRLLEDNEQFF

V gene: TRBV19
J gene: TRBJ1-3
D gene: -
clone size: -
CDR3 DNA: TGTGCCAGTAGTACCACAGGGTACTCTGGAAACACCATATATTTT
CDR3 protein: CASSTTGYSGNTIYF

V gene: TRBV5-3
J gene: TRBJ2-3
D gene: -
clone size: -
CDR3 DNA: TGTGCCAGAAGCTTGGAGATCAAAAGCACAGATACGCAGTATTTT
CDR3 protein: CARSLEIKSTDTQYF

V gene: TRBV4-2
J gene: TRBJ2-4
D gene: -
clone size: once
CDR3 DNA: TGTGCCAGCAGCCGAGACAGGTTAATTAGTAGCGATGGCAAAAACATTCAGTACTTC
CDR3 protein: CASSRDRLISSDGKNIQYF

V gene: TRBV5-1
J gene: TRBJ2-7
D gene: TRBD2
clone size: -
CDR3 DNA: TGCGCCAGCAGCTTCACCACCCGAGGGTTAGCGGGGCGTCGTTACTCCTACGAGCAGTACTTC
CDR3 protein: CASSFTTRGLAGRRYSYEQYF

V gene: TRBV18
J gene: TRBJ2-7
D gene: -
clone size: -
CDR3 DNA: TGTGCCAGCTCACAGCATCAGGGGGGCGCCTACGAGCAGTACTTC
CDR3 protein: CASSQHQGGAYEQYF

V gene: TRBV7-3
J gene: TRBJ1-4
D gene: TRBD1
clone size: -
CDR3 DNA: TGTGCCAGCAGCTCTACAGGGGCAAGCGAAAAACTGTTTTTT
CDR3 protein: CASSSTGASEKLFF

V gene: TRBV11-2
J gene: TRBJ2-3
D gene: TRBD1
clone size: -
CDR3 DNA: TGTGCCAGCAGCGAAGGACAGGCCACAGATACGCAGTATTTT
CDR3 protein: CASSEGQATDTQYF

V gene: TRBV30
J gene: TRBJ1-1
D gene: -
clone size: -
CDR3 DNA: TGTGCCTGGAGTGTAGCGGGGGCATGGGCTGAAGCTTTCTTT
CDR3 protein: CAWSVAGAWAEAFF

V gene: TRBV7-9
J gene: TRBJ2-2
D gene: -
clone size: -
CDR3 DNA: TGTGCCAGCAGCTTGGCCGGGGAGCTGTTTTTT
CDR3 protein: CASSLAGELFF